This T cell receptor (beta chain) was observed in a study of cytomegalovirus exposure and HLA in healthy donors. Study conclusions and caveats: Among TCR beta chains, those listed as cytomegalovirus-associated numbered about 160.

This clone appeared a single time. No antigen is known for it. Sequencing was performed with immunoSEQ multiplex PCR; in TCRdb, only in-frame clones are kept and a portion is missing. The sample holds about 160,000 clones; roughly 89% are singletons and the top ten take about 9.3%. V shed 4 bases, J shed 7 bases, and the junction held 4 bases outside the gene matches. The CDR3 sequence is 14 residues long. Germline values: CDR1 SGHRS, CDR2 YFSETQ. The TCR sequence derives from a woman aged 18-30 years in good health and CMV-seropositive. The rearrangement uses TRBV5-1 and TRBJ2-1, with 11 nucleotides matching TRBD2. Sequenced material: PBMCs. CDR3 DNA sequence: TGCGCCAGCAGCGAAACTAGCGGGAGTAATGAGCAGTTCTTC. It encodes CASSETSGSNEQFF.